This T cell receptor (beta chain) was obtained from a study of radiation and T cells in renal cell carcinoma (dated by TCRdb to about 2020). At the level of the whole study: Samples came from a clinical trial, in which primary renal cell carcinomas received 15 Gy stereotactic body radiation therapy followed by nephrectomy 4 weeks later. In total, 50 to 60 samples underwent TCR beta sequencing: approximately 25 tumors plus 27 peripheral blood samples. Across all 55 or so samples, under 5 million unique CDR3 nucleotide sequences, encoding roughly 3 million unique CDR3 amino acid sequences, were identified. Broader findings and caveats from the paper: Blood repertoire dynamics were not followed beyond 4 weeks after treatment. Because pretreatment tumor biopsies were not available, the baseline intratumoral presence of clonotypes could not be determined. An increase in top tumor clonotypes in blood was observed from baseline to 2 weeks post-radiation, followed by contraction by 4 weeks, which was taken to suggest transient expansion of tumor-resident clones. Because the trial had a single-armed design, the trial could not examine how radiation dose or scheduling affected the TCR repertoire.

On this clone: The specificity of this receptor is unknown. There are no base qualities to consult, and no much larger clone falls within one base.

The germline V end is reduced by 3 bases and the J end by 5 bases; junction bases left unmatched: 11. There are 15 amino acids in the CDR3, from cysteine to phenylalanine inclusive. Only the CDR3 part of the read is kept: 45 bases, read in frame from the first base. According to the germline V gene (reference sequence), CDR1 reads GTSNPN and CDR2 reads SVGIG. The sample's time point, from its label and the paper: baseline pretreatment blood. The treatment or condition label for this specimen denotes: 15 Gy SBRT to primary tumor, nephrectomy 4 weeks later. Serial peripheral blood from radiation-treated patients was sampled at baseline, 2 weeks and 4 weeks after SBRT to track tumor-enriched clonotypes. Every patient had renal cell carcinoma of clear cell pathology. The QIAamp DNA Blood Mini Kit (Qiagen) was used to prepare genomic DNA for TCR sequencing. Samples were included in the analyses only if all quality control checks were passed.

The immunoSEQ kit was used, according to the manufacturer's recommendations, to generate TCR beta libraries from genomic DNA. To prepare the libraries, a first multiplex PCR with proprietary primers was run, followed by a second PCR that added unique barcodes, and a bead cleanup was done after each round. Each sample batch included a kit-provided positive control reaction and a negative control reaction. The final libraries were assessed on an Agilent 4200 TapeStation D1000 ScreenTape, pooled by volume, and quantified by qPCR. Sequencing was performed on an Illumina NextSeq500 with a MidOutput 150-cycle cartridge, and 156 Read1 and 15 Index1 cycles were run with kit custom primers. The pooled library was loaded at roughly 1 pM, with an approximately 20% PhiX control spiked in. The study's processing was this. Vendor-processed data were analyzed in R, with a clonotype defined as all T cells sharing the same CDR3 nucleotide sequence. For clone abundance analyses, frequencies were normalized to the 10,000 most abundant clones per sample. Public T cell clones, which averaged fewer than five per sample, were removed prior to analysis. A difference in abundance of at least 32-fold between compartments was used to define tumor-enriched and baseline blood-enriched clonotypes. A beta-binomial differential abundance model was applied to find clonotypes that expanded or contracted between blood time points. Similarity between tumor and blood repertoires was quantified using the Baroni-Urbani and Buser coefficient, and groups were compared with two-tailed Wilcoxon tests in R. The table comes from immuneACCESS by way of TCRdb, which keeps in-frame sequences with V and J called. Part of the clones is missing from these tables; in studies checked, under half for an unresolved V gene and the rest for unknown reasons. The V and J calls and clone size were taken over from that table, and D and trimming were inferred from the DNA. The sample includes about 150,000 clones, with about 87% observed a single time. The ten largest clones capture roughly 4% of the sample.

Here the chain combines TRBV30 and TRBJ2-5; 8 bases in the junction line up with TRBD2. This sequence was found in a woman aged 70-85 years with renal cell carcinoma. Specimen: blood, collected from a patient whose treatment included radiotherapy and nephrectomy. The DNA sequence is as follows: TGTGCCTGGAGGGTAGCGGGGTCTAGGAGGGAGACCCAGTACTTC. Its amino acids are CAWRVAGSRRETQYF.